These 25 T cell receptor beta chains share one sample of origin, sequenced in a study of Graves' ophthalmopathy and Graves' hyperthyroidism. From RNA, the CDR3 regions of TCR beta chains were amplified and sequenced. A first-round RT-PCR used HTBI primers, followed by a second-round multiplex PCR. One entry per CDR3 protein, called by TCRdb with MiXCR from the multiplex PCR reads. The data hold about half a million distinct CDR3 sequences, with approximately 15% observed a single time. The sample comprised blood. These receptors were collected from a woman in her thirties with Graves' ophthalmopathy.

This clonotype was seen repeatedly, ten times or more. CDR3 nucleotide sequence: TGCAGTGCTACCCGGGACAGGGTCACCCAGTACTTC. Translation gives CSATRDRVTQYF. The chain joins TRBV20-1 to TRBJ2-5; 9 bases fit TRBD1. From germline, CDR1 is DFQATT and CDR2 SNEGSKA (reference sequence). This CDR3 contains 12 residues. The V gene end was trimmed by 4 bases and the J gene end by 8 bases; junction bases not matched to a gene: 5.

This clonotype was found many times. This chain uses TRBV7-2 with TRBJ2-5; tentative D call: TRBD1 (5 bases). This CDR3 has 13 amino acids. Per the germline V gene, CDR1 is SGHTA and CDR2 is FQGNSA. The ends were cut back, 4 bases at V and 7 bases at J, with 13 bases in the middle. The CDR3 nucleotides read TGTGCCAGCAGCTCCGGGTCTACAGGGACCCAGTACTTC. It translates to CASSSGSTGTQYF.

Of note for this clonotype: A much larger clone differs from this one at a single base, so this may be a read error. The chain links TRBV11-2 to TRBJ2-7, with D possibly TRBD2 on 6 matching bases. The germline gives CDR1 SGHAT, CDR2 FQNNGV. There are 15 residues in the CDR3. The CDR3 loop is CASSWGLLGLYGQYF. The CDR3 DNA sequence: TGTGCCAGCAGCTGGGGACTGCTAGGCCTCTACGGGCAGTACTTC.

This clonotype has ten or more counts. The chain is built from TRBV5-1 and TRBJ2-2; D might be TRBD2 (6 bases). The CDR3 has 15 amino acids. The V end was cut by 0 bases, the J end by 3 bases, with 9 bases between. Germline assignment: CDR1 SGHRS and CDR2 YFSETQ. The CDR3 loop is CASSLAGGHTGELFF. In nucleotides, the CDR3 is TGCGCCAGCAGCTTGGCCGGGGGACACACCGGGGAGCTGTTTTTT.

This clonotype was found once. The chain couples TRBV12-3 or TRBV12-4 to TRBJ2-7; 7 nucleotides agree with TRBD2. The CDR3 is made up of 14 amino acids. The junction had 7 bases not matched to a gene; V was cut back by 6 bases and J by 2 bases. The CDR3 DNA reads as TGTGCCAGCAGACAATCGGGAGGAACCTACGAGCAGTACTTC. It codes for CASRQSGGTYEQYF.

This clonotype occurred many times. The chain joins TRBV5-6 to TRBJ1-2, with no clear D. This CDR3 is 13 amino acids long. Germline V gene data show CDR1 as SGHDT and CDR2 as YYEEEE. V was pared by 4 bases and J by 5 bases, with 12 bases between. CDR3 sequence reads: CASSGLRVYGYTF. The CDR3 nucleotides read TGTGCCAGCAGCGGCCTGCGGGTTTATGGCTACACCTTC.

This clonotype was counted many times. J is TRBJ1-1 and V is TRBV28; D is ambiguous. The CDR3 has 15 residues. The V gene lost 3 bases and the J gene lost 4 bases, with 15 bases spanning the gap. Germline V gene sequence: CDR1 MDHEN, CDR2 SYDVKM. The CDR3 DNA sequence: TGTGCCAGCAGTTTCTGGGAGGCCGTGGGCACTGAAGCTTTCTTT. It translates to CASSFWEAVGTEAFF. Using reference TRBV28 and TRBJ1-1 for the parts outside the CDR3, the full variable domain is DVKVTQSSRYLVKRTGEKVFLECVQDMDHENMFWYRQDPGLGLRLIYFSYDVKMKEKGDIPEGYSVSREKKERFSLILESASTNQTSMYLCASSFWEAVGTEAFFGQGTRLTVV.

This clonotype was counted only a few times. The V gene is TRBV5-1, the J gene TRBJ1-2; no definite D call. Germline lookup yields CDR1 SGHRS and CDR2 YFSETQ. Trimming shortened V by 0 bases and J by 7 bases, and 10 bases separated the two germline ends. The CDR3 length is 13 residues. CDR3 loop: CASSLVGLSGYTF. The CDR3, as DNA: TGCGCCAGCAGCTTGGTTGGGTTGAGTGGCTACACCTTC.

This clonotype was picked up many times. This sequence joins TRBV20-1 and TRBJ2-7; D is ambiguous. The CDR3 covers 13 residues. The V end was cut by 1 base, the J end by 5 bases, with 12 bases between. Germline CDR1 and CDR2: DFQATT and SNEGSKA (reference sequence). The CDR3 loop is CSARALGHHEQYF. The CDR3 nucleotides read TGCAGTGCTAGAGCTCTAGGTCATCACGAGCAGTACTTC.

This clonotype was counted at least ten times. V and J are TRBV6-5 and TRBJ1-2; D not certain. The germline gives CDR1 MNHEY, CDR2 SVGAGI. V shed 2 bases and J shed 7 bases, with 14 bases lying between them. This CDR3 is built from 14 residues. CDR3: CASSYPSGLGGYTF. CDR3 DNA: TGTGCCAGCAGTTACCCCTCGGGTTTAGGTGGCTACACCTTC.

The chain employs TRBV4-1 and TRBJ2-5, with TRBD1 matching over 9 bases. Germline V gene lookup returns CDR1 MGHRA and CDR2 YSYEKL. This CDR3 has 16 residues. V lost 2 bases and J lost 5; bases outside the gene matches: 9. The CDR3 loop reads CASSQPDRGNWETQYF. The CDR3 region has the DNA TGCGCCAGCAGCCAACCCGACAGGGGGAATTGGGAGACCCAGTACTTC.

There are many counts of this clonotype. The chain employs TRBV12-3 or TRBV12-4 and TRBJ1-1; TRBD1 might be the D (6 bases). This CDR3 has 15 residues. Trimming removed 6 bases from V and 0 bases from J, with 14 bases in between. The CDR3 bases are TGTGCCAGCAGGTTTTCCAGGGGAATGAACACTGAAGCTTTCTTT. Translated, it gives CASRFSRGMNTEAFF.

This rearrangement joins TRBV5-1 to TRBJ2-7; 7 bases line up with TRBD1. V was pared by 7 bases and J by 7 bases, with 11 bases of the junction left unmatched. CDR1 is SGHRS, CDR2 YFSETQ, per germline. This CDR3 contains 13 residues. CDR3: CASRGIPTGEQYF. In nucleotides, the CDR3 is TGCGCCAGCCGGGGTATCCCGACAGGGGAGCAGTACTTC.

This clonotype was counted at least ten times. The chain links TRBV11-2 to TRBJ1-2, with a tentative D call TRBD1 (5 bases). V gave up 6 bases and J gave up 4 bases, with 15 bases separating them. The CDR3 has 14 amino acids. Per the germline V gene, CDR1 is SGHAT and CDR2 is FQNNGV. This chain's CDR3 is CASRPSRGFYGYTF. In nucleotides, the CDR3 is TGTGCCAGCAGGCCAAGTAGGGGCTTCTATGGCTACACCTTC.

The J gene is TRBJ2-7, the V gene TRBV6-2 or TRBV6-3; no clear D gene. The V end lost 4 bases, the J end lost 9 bases, and 16 bases lay between the germline ends. Germline CDR1 reads MNHEY; CDR2 reads SVGEGT. The CDR3 is 13 residues long. CDR3 amino acids: CASSSPRTSGQYF. CDR3 sequence (DNA): TGTGCCAGCAGTTCCCCCAGGACGTCCGGGCAGTACTTC.

This clonotype has at least ten counts. The rearrangement joins TRBV7-9 to TRBJ1-6, with D possibly being TRBD1 (6 bases). The V end lost 7 bases, the J end lost 7 bases, and 14 bases lay between the germline ends. The germline CDR1 and CDR2 sequences are SEHNR and FQNEAQ (reference sequence). The CDR3 is 14 residues long. The chain's CDR3 is CASTKRGGNSPLHF. For the CDR3, the DNA is TGTGCCAGCACCAAAAGAGGGGGAAATTCACCCCTCCACTTT.

This clonotype was found many times. The genes are TRBV7-9 and TRBJ2-5; no definite D call. Germline V gene sequence: CDR1 SEHNR, CDR2 FQNEAQ (reference sequence). The V gene lost 2 bases and the J gene lost 5 bases, with 9 bases spanning the gap. The CDR3 length is 13 residues. The CDR3 DNA reads as TGTGCCAGCAGCTTATTGTTAGGCGAGACCCAGTACTTC. Translating it yields CASSLLLGETQYF.

In regard to this clonotype: This may arise from a read error, as a much more abundant clone is one base away. The chain recombines TRBV27 with TRBJ2-7, with TRBD2 matching 9 bases. This CDR3 comprises 15 residues. Germline loops: CDR1 MNHEY, CDR2 SMNVEV (reference sequence). The CDR3 loop reads CASTTGLAGLNEQCF. CDR3 bases: TGTGCCAGCACCACGGGGCTAGCGGGACTCAACGAGCAGTGCTTC.

With regard to this clonotype: Just one base apart from a much larger clone, this may be a read error. This chain uses TRBV29-1 with TRBJ1-2, with TRBD1 identical over 9 bases. Germline CDR1 SQVTM, CDR2 ANQGSEA. This CDR3 comprises 12 residues. The CDR3 DNA reads as TGCAGCTCTGAGACAGGGGGTAATGGCTACAGCTTC. Translating gives CSSETGGNGYSF.

The chain carries TRBV6-1 and TRBJ1-2; 8 positions agree with TRBD1. V lost 4 bases and J lost 0; bases outside the gene matches: 10. The germline V gene encodes CDR1 MNHNS and CDR2 SASEGT. CDR3 size: 17 residues. CDR3: CASSVDRADGSNYGYTF. CDR3 DNA: TGTGCCAGCAGTGTGGACAGGGCAGACGGATCTAACTATGGCTACACCTTC.

Many counts were recorded for this clonotype. CDR3 nucleotide sequence: TGTGCCATCAGTCGACAGGAAAACTACGAGCAGTACTTC. This encodes CAISRQENYEQYF. The V call is TRBV10-3, the J call TRBJ2-7, with D possibly TRBD1 on 6 matching bases. CDR1 and CDR2 (germline): ENHRY, SYGVKD. Trimming shortened V by 5 bases and J by 3 bases, and 11 bases separated the two germline ends. The CDR3 is made up of 13 amino acids.

The table lists this clonotype with a count of one. A much larger clonotype is one base distant, so this may be a read error. The chain links TRBV7-9 to TRBJ2-7, with D perhaps TRBD2 (6 bases). The length of the CDR3 is 13 residues. Germline V lookup: CDR1 SEHNR, CDR2 FQNEAQ (reference sequence). Written as DNA, the CDR3 is TGTGCCAGCAGACCCCCGGAGGGACCCGAGCATTACTTC. This encodes CASRPPEGPEHYF.

This clonotype has a count of ten or more. The chain uses TRBV20-1 and TRBJ2-7; the D gene is possibly TRBD2 (5 bases). Trimming removed 0 bases from V and 6 bases from J, with 15 bases in between. Germline assignment: CDR1 DFQATT and CDR2 SNEGSKA (reference sequence). The CDR3 length is 14 residues. The CDR3 nucleotides are TGCAGTGCTAGAGAATTTGAGGGAACGGGCGAGCAGTACTTC. Translated: CSAREFEGTGEQYF.

This clonotype has at least ten counts. V is TRBV11-2 and J is TRBJ1-1, with TRBD1 identical over 8 bases. This CDR3 has 14 amino acids. Trimming at V came to 5 bases and at J to 3 bases, leaving 5 bases not matched to a gene. Per the germline V gene, CDR1 is SGHAT and CDR2 is FQNNGV. CDR3 in amino acids: CASSTMTGDTEAFF. The CDR3 region has the DNA TGTGCCAGCAGCACGATGACAGGGGACACTGAAGCTTTCTTT. The full variable domain, its missing parts supplied by reference TRBV11-2 and TRBJ1-1, is EAGVAQSPRYKIIEKRQSVAFWCNPISGHATLYWYQQILGQGPKLLIQFQNNGVVDDSQLPKDRFSAERLKGVDSTLKIQPAKLEDSAVYLCASSTMTGDTEAFFGQGTRLTVV.

On this clonotype itself: This CDR3 fails to terminate in the conserved phenylalanine or tryptophan, so it likely reflects a read error. The DNA is left out, because the CDR3 cannot be placed on it with certainty; the CDR3 is given as TCRdb lists it. V is TRBV24-1 and J is TRBJ1-5. The CDR3 spans 14 amino acids, including both terminal residues. CDR1 and CDR2 (germline): KGHDR, SFDVKD. The CDR3 loop reads CATSDLYSNQPQQL.